Presented here are 18 T cell receptor beta chains from one specimen sequenced in a study of breast tumors, draining lymph nodes, adjacent tissues. Each CDR3 protein gets one entry after TCRdb re-called the multiplex PCR reads with MiXCR. The table has 20,000 to 25,000 distinct CDR3 sequences, 58% seen once. Input material: breast tumor tissue. The receptors were gathered from a female donor with breast cancer. Some clones in this sample may be carry-over from other donors' samples.

This rearrangement joins TRBV15 to TRBJ1-2; unclear D gene. V was trimmed by 2 bases and J by 5 bases, leaving 12 bases between them. Per the germline V gene, CDR1 is LNHNV and CDR2 is YYDKDF (reference sequence). The CDR3 covers 14 residues. This CDR3 reads CATSRQIGPYGYTF. CDR3 bases: TGTGCCACCAGCAGACAGATAGGTCCGTATGGCTACACCTTC. Variable domain in full (rest from reference TRBV15 and TRBJ1-2): DAMVIQNPRYQVTQFGKPVTLSCSQTLNHNVMYWYQQKSSQAPKLLFHYYDKDFNNEADTPDNFQSRRPNTSFCFLDIRSPGLGDTAMYLCATSRQIGPYGYTFGSGTRLTVV.

The genes are TRBV20-1 and TRBJ2-3, with 9 bases aligning to TRBD2. Germline assignment: CDR1 DFQATT and CDR2 SNEGSKA (reference sequence). The J segment lost 1 base and the V segment lost 6 bases, leaving 5 bases of the junction unmatched. CDR3 size: 14 residues. The CDR3 sequence is CSAPSGGRTDTQYF. In nucleotides, the CDR3 is TGCAGTGCCCCAAGCGGGGGGCGCACAGATACGCAGTATTTT.

On this clonotype itself: At one of its ends the junction is not consistent with the germline gene, which may arise from a read error. The V call is TRBV10-1, the J call TRBJ2-7; D is possibly TRBD1 (6 bases). The CDR3 consists of 13 residues. CDR1 is WNHNN, CDR2 SYGVQD, per germline (reference sequence). CDR3: CASSRDIRGEQYF. The CDR3 DNA sequence: TGTGCCAGCAGTCGGGACATCAGAGGCGAGCAGTACTTC.

Here the CDR3 DNA reads TGTGCCAGCAGTACCGGGACAGGGGACGCGTCTACCCCCGGGAATCTTCCCCTCCACTTT. Translating it yields CASSTGTGDASTPGNLPLHF. The chain couples TRBV6-5 to TRBJ1-6; 10 bases are a match to TRBD1. V shed 5 bases, J shed 13 bases, and the junction held 26 bases outside the gene matches. Germline values: CDR1 MNHEY, CDR2 SVGAGI. The CDR3 length is 20 residues.

This clonotype has more than one count but fewer than ten. The chain is built from TRBV20-1 and TRBJ2-3, with D hard to call. The CDR3 extends over 12 amino acids. Trimming cost V 0 bases and J 7 bases, with 8 bases left between them. Germline CDR1 reads DFQATT; CDR2 reads SNEGSKA (reference sequence). The CDR3 here is CSARESLNTQYF. The CDR3 region has the DNA TGCAGTGCTAGAGAGTCTTTAAATACGCAGTATTTT.

This clonotype occurred a few times. The chain combines TRBV5-1 with TRBJ1-4; D gene unclear. Germline V CDR1 and CDR2: SGHRS, YFSETQ. With 2 bases removed from V and 1 base from J, the gap between germline ends came to 9 bases. There are 15 residues in the CDR3. CDR3 nucleotide sequence: TGCGCCAGCAGCTTATCTGGGATAACTAATGAAAAACTGTTTTTT. Translating it yields CASSLSGITNEKLFF.

This rearrangement joins TRBV20-1 to TRBJ2-7, with 11 positions matching TRBD1. CDR1 is DFQATT and CDR2 is SNEGSKA in the germline V gene (reference sequence). The J segment lost 2 bases and the V segment lost 6 bases, leaving 3 bases of the junction unmatched. The CDR3 loop spans 13 amino acids. CDR3 in amino acids: CSARGQGAYEQYF. The CDR3 DNA reads as TGCAGTGCCCGGGGACAGGGGGCCTACGAGCAGTACTTC.

The rearrangement uses TRBV20-1 and TRBJ2-7; 9 bases fit TRBD2. CDR3 size: 14 residues. The V segment lost 6 bases and the J segment 3 bases; nucleotides outside the gene matches: 9. The germline CDR1 and CDR2 sequences are DFQATT and SNEGSKA (reference sequence). The CDR3 loop is CSADPGLAYYEQYF. The CDR3 coding sequence is TGCAGTGCAGACCCGGGACTAGCATACTACGAGCAGTACTTC.

This clonotype was observed many times. This chain joins TRBV7-3 and TRBJ2-7, with TRBD2 matching 9 bases. Unmatched junction bases numbered 10, after V lost 5 bases and J lost 2 bases. The CDR3 length is 16 residues. Germline CDR1 is SGHTA and CDR2 is FQGTGA. CDR3 residues: CASSKDRREGPYEQYF. The CDR3 coding sequence is TGTGCCAGCAGCAAGGACAGGCGGGAGGGCCCCTACGAGCAGTACTTC.

Notes on this clonotype: A much bigger clone sits one base away, suggesting this may be a read error. This chain links TRBV27 with TRBJ2-7; the D call may be TRBD1 or TRBD2 (7 bases each). The CDR3 is made up of 13 amino acids. Trimming left V 6 bases short and J 7 bases short, with 16 bases between. Germline values: CDR1 MNHEY, CDR2 SMNVEV (reference sequence). This CDR3 is CASSTGRGREQYF. CDR3 in DNA: TGTGCCAGCAGCACAGGGAGGGGGCGTGAGCAGTACTTC.

This clonotype is labeled as hyperexpanded. V gene TRBV20-1 combines with J gene TRBJ2-1, with 13 bases identical to TRBD2. J gave up 7 bases and V 1 base, and 10 bases lay outside the gene matches. This CDR3 is built from 17 residues. The V gene's germline CDR1 is DFQATT and CDR2 SNEGSKA (reference sequence). CDR3 sequence reads: CSARVPRTSGSGNEQFF. The CDR3 DNA sequence: TGCAGTGCTAGAGTCCCCAGGACTAGCGGGAGTGGGAATGAGCAGTTCTTC.

On this clonotype itself: One end of the junction fails to match germline, which may point to a read error. The chain couples TRBV7-3 to TRBJ2-3; D possibly corresponds to TRBD1 (5 bases). The CDR3 extends over 14 amino acids. The V gene's germline CDR1 is SGHTA and CDR2 FQGTGA. The CDR3 coding sequence is TGTGCCAGCAGCTTATTTAGGGGCCCAGATGCGCAGTATTTT. Encoded protein: CASSLFRGPDAQYF.

V gene TRBV7-3 combines with J gene TRBJ2-3; TRBD2 agrees at 16 bases. This CDR3 comprises 16 residues. Trimming took 5 bases from V and 7 from J; bases not matched to a gene: 6. Germline V CDR1 and CDR2: SGHTA, FQGTGA. This CDR3 reads CASSAGTSGRAYTQYF. The CDR3 DNA is TGTGCCAGCAGCGCCGGGACTAGCGGGAGGGCATATACGCAGTATTTT.

This clonotype was recorded once. The chain couples TRBV20-1 to TRBJ1-3; D may be TRBD1 (5 bases). Germline lookup yields CDR1 DFQATT and CDR2 SNEGSKA (reference sequence). V was pared by 5 bases and J by 0 bases, with 11 bases between. This CDR3 region has 14 residues. In DNA, the CDR3 is TGCAGTGCTCTCGACAGCACCTCTGGAAACACCATATATTTT. Residues: CSALDSTSGNTIYF.

This clonotype has a count of ten or more. This rearrangement joins TRBV6-2 or TRBV6-3 to TRBJ2-5; D possibly matches TRBD1 or TRBD2 (5 bases each). This CDR3 is 15 amino acids long. Per germline, CDR1 MNHEY and CDR2 SVGEGT. Trimming left V 6 bases short and J 5 bases short, with 19 bases between. The CDR3 loop is CASSPGALATETQYF. Written as DNA, the CDR3 is TGTGCCAGCAGCCCCGGGGCCCTAGCTACGGAGACCCAGTACTTC.

By share of the sample, this clonotype is large. The CDR3 is CASSLDGTLGAQYF. In DNA form, the CDR3 reads TGTGCCAGCAGCTTGGATGGGACTCTCGGTGCGCAGTACTTC. The chain employs TRBV7-2 and TRBJ2-7, with a tentative D call TRBD2 (6 bases). Per germline, CDR1 SGHTA and CDR2 FQGNSA. CDR3 size: 14 residues. Trimming removed 3 bases from V and 9 bases from J, with 18 bases in between. Together with reference TRBV7-2 and TRBJ2-7, the CDR3 gives the full variable domain: GAGVSQSPSNKVTEKGKDVELRCDPISGHTALYWYRQSLGQGLEFLIYFQGNSAPDKSGLPSDRFSAERTGGSVSTLTIQRTQQEDSAVYLCASSLDGTLGAQYFGPGTRLTVT.

This clonotype came up many times. This chain uses TRBV28 with TRBJ1-2; 9 nucleotides match TRBD1. Germline lookup yields CDR1 MDHEN and CDR2 SYDVKM. The V gene end was trimmed by 6 bases and the J gene end by 4 bases; junction bases not matched to a gene: 3. The CDR3 length is 13 residues. CDR3 residues: CASRTGGSYGYTF. CDR3 bases: TGTGCCAGCAGGACAGGGGGAAGCTATGGCTACACCTTC.

This clonotype appeared many times. V usage is TRBV5-6 and J usage is TRBJ2-5, with 8 positions matching TRBD1. Per germline, CDR1 SGHDT and CDR2 YYEEEE. With V trimmed by 5 bases and J by 10 bases, 10 bases remained unmatched. The CDR3 has 13 amino acids. The DNA of the CDR3 is TGTGCCAGCAGTTTGATACAGGGGGGAAGCCAGTACTTC. Translated: CASSLIQGGSQYF.